Presented here are 3 T cell receptor beta chains from one specimen sequenced in a study of blood T cell repertoires in COVID-19. The data were produced by immunoSEQ multiplex PCR, yet TCRdb's version contains in-frame clones alone and is incomplete. Here the sample spans roughly 140,000 clones, around 83% being singletons. Sequencing was done on a sample of PBMCs or T cells enriched from blood (not recorded which). Every receptor here comes from a woman aged 45 to 65 who had been exposed to COVID-19.

This clone was picked up one time. The chain is built from TRBV9 and TRBJ2-3; D unresolved. The CDR3 spans 15 residues. Germline CDR1 reads SGDLS; CDR2 reads YYNGEE. The V and J ends lost 0 bases and 1 base respectively, with 9 bases between them. The CDR3, as DNA: TGTGCCAGCAGCGTAGGGCAGTTCGGCACAGATACGCAGTATTTT. Translated: CASSVGQFGTDTQYF.

The V call is TRBV18, the J call TRBJ2-1; D possibly corresponds to TRBD2 (6 bases). The germline V gene encodes CDR1 KGHSH and CDR2 LQKENI. Between the trimmed V and J ends, which lost 3 bases and 4 bases, there was a span of 10 bases. CDR3 length equals 14 residues. This chain's CDR3 is CASSPLAPYNEQFF. The CDR3 bases are TGTGCCAGCTCACCGCTAGCGCCTTACAATGAGCAGTTCTTC.

The sample holds one count of this clone. The gene calls are TRBV19 and TRBJ1-6, with no clear D. The CDR3 is made up of 12 amino acids. Trimming removed 11 bases from V and 7 bases from J, with 12 bases in between. Germline CDR1 reads LNHDA; CDR2 reads SQIVND (reference sequence). Here the CDR3 reads CASAGGNSPLHF. The CDR3 coding sequence is TGTGCCTCGGCGGGAGGGAATTCACCCCTCCACTTT. The variable domain in full, with the rest retrieved from reference TRBV19 and TRBJ1-6, is DGGITQSPKYLFRKEGQNVTLSCEQNLNHDAMYWYRQDPGQGLRLIYYSQIVNDFQKGDIAEGYSVSREKKESFPLTVTSAQKNPTAFYLCASAGGNSPLHFGNGTRLTVT.